This T cell receptor beta chain was found in a study of breast tumors, draining lymph nodes, adjacent tissues. TCRdb re-analysed the multiplex PCR reads in MiXCR, keeping a single row per CDR3 protein. Of about 120,000 distinct CDR3 sequences detected, less than 20% appear once; the ten largest clones hold over 3%. This clonotype showed up many times. Breast cancer patients provided tissue from their axillary draining lymph nodes. This TCR was recovered from a female donor with breast cancer. Some clones in this sample may be carry-over from other donors' samples. What was sequenced was axillary lymph node tissue.

CDR3 in DNA: TGTGCCAGTAATTCAGTTAATTCACCCCTCCACTTT. Translating gives CASNSVNSPLHF. The chain has TRBV19 and TRBJ1-6; D is unclear. The germline V gene has CDR1 LNHDA and CDR2 SQIVND (reference sequence). This CDR3 region has 12 residues. Trimming removed 7 bases at V and 6 bases at J, with 7 bases between.